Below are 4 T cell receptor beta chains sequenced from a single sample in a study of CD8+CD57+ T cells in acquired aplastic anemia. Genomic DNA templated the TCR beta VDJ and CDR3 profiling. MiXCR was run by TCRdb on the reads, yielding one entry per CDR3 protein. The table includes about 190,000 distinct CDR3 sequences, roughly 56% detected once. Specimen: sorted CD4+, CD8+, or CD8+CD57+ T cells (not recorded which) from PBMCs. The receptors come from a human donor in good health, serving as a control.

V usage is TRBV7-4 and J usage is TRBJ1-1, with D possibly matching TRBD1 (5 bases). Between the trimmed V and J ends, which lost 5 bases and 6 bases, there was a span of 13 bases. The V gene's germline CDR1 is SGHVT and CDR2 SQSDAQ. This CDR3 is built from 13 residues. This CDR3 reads CASSTTGHAEAFF. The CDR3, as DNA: TGTGCCAGCAGCACGACGGGGCACGCTGAAGCTTTCTTT.

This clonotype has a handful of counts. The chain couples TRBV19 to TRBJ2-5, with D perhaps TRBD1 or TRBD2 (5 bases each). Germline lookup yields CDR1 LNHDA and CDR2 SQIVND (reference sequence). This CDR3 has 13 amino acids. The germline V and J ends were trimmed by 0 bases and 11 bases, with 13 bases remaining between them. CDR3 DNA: TGTGCCAGTAGTATAGAGGCGACAGCGGAGCAGTACTTC. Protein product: CASSIEATAEQYF.

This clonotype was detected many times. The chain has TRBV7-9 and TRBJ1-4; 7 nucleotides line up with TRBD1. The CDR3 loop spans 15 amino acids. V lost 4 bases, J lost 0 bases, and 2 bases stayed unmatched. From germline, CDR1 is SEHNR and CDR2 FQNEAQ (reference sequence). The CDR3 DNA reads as TGTGCCAGCAGCTCGGGACAGCCAACTAATGAAAAACTGTTTTTT. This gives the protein CASSSGQPTNEKLFF.

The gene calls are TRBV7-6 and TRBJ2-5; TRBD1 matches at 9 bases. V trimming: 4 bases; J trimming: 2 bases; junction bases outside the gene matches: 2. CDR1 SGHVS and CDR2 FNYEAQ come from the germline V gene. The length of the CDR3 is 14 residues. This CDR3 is CASSSGQGQETQYF. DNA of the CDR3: TGTGCCAGCAGCTCGGGACAGGGTCAAGAGACCCAGTACTTC.